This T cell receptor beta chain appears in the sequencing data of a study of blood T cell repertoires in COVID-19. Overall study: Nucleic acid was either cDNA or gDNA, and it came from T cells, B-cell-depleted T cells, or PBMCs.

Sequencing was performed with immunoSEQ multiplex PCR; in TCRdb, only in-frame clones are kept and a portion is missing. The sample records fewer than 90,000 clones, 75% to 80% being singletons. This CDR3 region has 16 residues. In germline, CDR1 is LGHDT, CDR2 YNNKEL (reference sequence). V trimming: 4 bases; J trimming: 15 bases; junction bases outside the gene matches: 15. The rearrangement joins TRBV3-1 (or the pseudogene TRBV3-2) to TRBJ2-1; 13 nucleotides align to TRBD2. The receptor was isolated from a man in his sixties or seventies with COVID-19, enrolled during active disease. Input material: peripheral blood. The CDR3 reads CASSPSGTSGVEGWFF. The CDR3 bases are TGTGCCAGCAGCCCCTCCGGGACTAGCGGGGTGGAGGGGTGGTTCTTC.